Detailed here is one T cell receptor beta chain. Antigen specificity is unknown. The CDR3 has 15 residues. The germline V and J ends were trimmed by 4 bases and 4 bases, with 17 bases remaining between them. Germline loops: CDR1 SGHAT, CDR2 FQNNGV. This entry is derived from a study of Ad26.COV2.S vaccination and SARS-CoV-2 variants. Study at large: Ad26.COV2.S arm of COV1001 included the donor. General study results and limits: Vaccine and placebo groups showed comparable non-spike TCR breadth.

The table came from immunoSEQ multiplex PCR; TCRdb's copy has only in-frame clones and leaves some out. The data hold 300,000 to 350,000 clones, with almost 90% observed a single time. The treatment denotes: around 19 received Ad26.COV2.S at low or high dose, single or two shots; five or six received placebo; per-sample allocation not given. Following the first vaccine or placebo injection, samples were taken on day 63. The study used a vaccine consisting of an Ad26 vector that expressed Wuhan-strain SARS-CoV-2 spike. This specimen consisted of peripheral blood, obtained in a trial of Ad26.COV2.S vaccine versus placebo. The chain links TRBV11-2 to TRBJ2-7; D is tentatively TRBD1 or TRBD2 (6 bases each). The sequence was collected from a person aged 18-65 years who received the Ad26.COV2.S COVID-19 vaccine or a placebo. CDR3 coding DNA: TGTGCCAGCAGCTCACTCCGAGGGGGGACATACGAGCAGTACTTC. It specifies CASSSLRGGTYEQYF. Full variable domain (missing parts from reference TRBV11-2 and TRBJ2-7): EAGVAQSPRYKIIEKRQSVAFWCNPISGHATLYWYQQILGQGPKLLIQFQNNGVVDDSQLPKDRFSAERLKGVDSTLKIQPAKLEDSAVYLCASSSLRGGTYEQYFGPGTRLTVT.